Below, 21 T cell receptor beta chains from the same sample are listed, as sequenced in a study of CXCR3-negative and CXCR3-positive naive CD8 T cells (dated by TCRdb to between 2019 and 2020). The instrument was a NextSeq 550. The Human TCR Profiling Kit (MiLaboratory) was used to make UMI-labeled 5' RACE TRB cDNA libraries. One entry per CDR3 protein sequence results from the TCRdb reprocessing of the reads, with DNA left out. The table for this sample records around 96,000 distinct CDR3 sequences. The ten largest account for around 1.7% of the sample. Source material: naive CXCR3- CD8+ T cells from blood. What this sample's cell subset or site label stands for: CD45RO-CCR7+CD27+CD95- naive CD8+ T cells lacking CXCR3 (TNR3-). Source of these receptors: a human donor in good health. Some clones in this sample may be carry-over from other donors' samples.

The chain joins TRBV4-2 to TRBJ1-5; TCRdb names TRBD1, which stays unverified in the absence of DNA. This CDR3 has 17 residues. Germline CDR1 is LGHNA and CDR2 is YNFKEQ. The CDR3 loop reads CASSQASVGTPNQPQHF.

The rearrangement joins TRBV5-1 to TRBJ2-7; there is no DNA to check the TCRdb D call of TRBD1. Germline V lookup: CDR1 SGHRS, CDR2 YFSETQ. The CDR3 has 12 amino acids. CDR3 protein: CASTFGGVEQYF.

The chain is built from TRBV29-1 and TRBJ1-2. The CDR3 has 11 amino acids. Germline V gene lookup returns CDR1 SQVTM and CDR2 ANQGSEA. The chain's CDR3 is CSVGGIYGYTF.

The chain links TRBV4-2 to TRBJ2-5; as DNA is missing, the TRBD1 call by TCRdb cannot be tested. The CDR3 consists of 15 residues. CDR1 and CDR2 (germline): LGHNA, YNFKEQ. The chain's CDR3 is CASSQDGNRGETQYF.

CDR3 in amino acids: CSVDLTWTEAFF. The rearrangement joins TRBV29-1 to TRBJ1-1. The CDR3 has 12 amino acids. Germline-derived CDR1 and CDR2 are SQVTM and ANQGSEA.

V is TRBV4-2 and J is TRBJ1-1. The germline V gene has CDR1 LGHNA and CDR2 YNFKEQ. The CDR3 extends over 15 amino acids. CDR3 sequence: CASSQEVWANTEAFF.

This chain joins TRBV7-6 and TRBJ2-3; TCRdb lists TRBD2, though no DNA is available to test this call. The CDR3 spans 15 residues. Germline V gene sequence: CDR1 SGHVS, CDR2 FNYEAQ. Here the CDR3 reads CASSLGEISTDTQYF. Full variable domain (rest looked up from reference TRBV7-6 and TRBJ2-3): GAGVSQSPRYKVTKRGQDVALRCDPISGHVSLYWYRQALGQGPEFLTYFNYEAQQDKSGLPNDRFSAERPEGSISTLTIQRTEQRDSAMYRCASSLGEISTDTQYFGPGTRLTVL.

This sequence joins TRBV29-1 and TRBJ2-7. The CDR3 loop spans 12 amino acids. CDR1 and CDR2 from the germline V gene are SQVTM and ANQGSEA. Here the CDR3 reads CSVEQGSYEQYF.

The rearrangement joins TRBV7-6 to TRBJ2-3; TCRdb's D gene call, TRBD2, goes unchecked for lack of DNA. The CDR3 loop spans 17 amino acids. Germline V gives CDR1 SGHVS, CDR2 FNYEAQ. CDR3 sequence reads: CASSLAEGLAVEDTQYF.

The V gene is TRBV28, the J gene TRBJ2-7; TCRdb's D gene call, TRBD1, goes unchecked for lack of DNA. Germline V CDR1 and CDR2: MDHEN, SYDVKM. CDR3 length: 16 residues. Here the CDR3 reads CASSLPQDRPSYEQYF.

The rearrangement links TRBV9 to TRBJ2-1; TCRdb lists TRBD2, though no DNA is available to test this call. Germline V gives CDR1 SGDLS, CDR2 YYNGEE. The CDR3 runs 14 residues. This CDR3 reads CASSVGTSGDEQFF.

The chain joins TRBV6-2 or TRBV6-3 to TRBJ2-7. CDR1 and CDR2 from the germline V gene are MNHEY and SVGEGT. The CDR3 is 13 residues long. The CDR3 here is CASSYGPWGEQYF.

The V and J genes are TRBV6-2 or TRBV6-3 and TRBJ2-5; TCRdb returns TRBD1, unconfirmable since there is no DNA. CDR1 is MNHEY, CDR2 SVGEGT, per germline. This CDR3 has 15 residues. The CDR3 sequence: CASSYSKGEGETQYF.

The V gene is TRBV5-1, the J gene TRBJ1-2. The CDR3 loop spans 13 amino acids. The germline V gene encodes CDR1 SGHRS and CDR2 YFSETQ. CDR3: CASSFIPTDGYTF.

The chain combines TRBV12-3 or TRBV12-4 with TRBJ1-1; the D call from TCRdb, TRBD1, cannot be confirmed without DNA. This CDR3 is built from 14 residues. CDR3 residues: CASSPSGMIAEAFF.

CDR3 protein: CSVVVEDLPYEQYF. The genes are TRBV29-1 and TRBJ2-7; TCRdb calls TRBD2, which cannot be checked without DNA. CDR1 is SQVTM and CDR2 is ANQGSEA in the germline V gene. This CDR3 is 14 amino acids long.

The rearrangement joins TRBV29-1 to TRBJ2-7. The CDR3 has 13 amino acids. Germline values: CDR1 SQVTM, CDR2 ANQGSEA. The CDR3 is CSVLWPSSYEQYF.

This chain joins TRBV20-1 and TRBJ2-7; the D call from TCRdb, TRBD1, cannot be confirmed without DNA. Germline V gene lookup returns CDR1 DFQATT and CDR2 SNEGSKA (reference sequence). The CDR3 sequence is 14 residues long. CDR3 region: CSAPDPTPHYEQYF.

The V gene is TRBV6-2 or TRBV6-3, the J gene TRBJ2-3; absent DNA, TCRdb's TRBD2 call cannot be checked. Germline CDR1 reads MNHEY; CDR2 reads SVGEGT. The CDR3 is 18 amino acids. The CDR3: CASSYPTSGGGLSDTQYF.

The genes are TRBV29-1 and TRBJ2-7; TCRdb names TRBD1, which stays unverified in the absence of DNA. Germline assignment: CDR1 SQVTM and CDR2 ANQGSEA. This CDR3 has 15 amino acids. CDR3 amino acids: CSVEGGGQGPYEQYF.

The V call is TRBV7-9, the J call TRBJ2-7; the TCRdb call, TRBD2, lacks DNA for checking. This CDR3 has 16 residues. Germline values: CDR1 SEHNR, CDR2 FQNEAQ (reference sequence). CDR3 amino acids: CASSPQVYGVVDEQYF. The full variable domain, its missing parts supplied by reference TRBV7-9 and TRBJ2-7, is DTGVSQNPRHKITKRGQNVTFRCDPISEHNRLYWYRQTLGQGPEFLTYFQNEAQLEKSRLLSDRFSAERPKGSFSTLEIQRTEQGDSAMYLCASSPQVYGVVDEQYFGPGTRLTVT.